This T cell receptor beta chain was captured in a study of T cell changes during pregnancy in multiple sclerosis. Looked up from germline, CDR1 is LGHNA and CDR2 is YNFKEQ. The CDR3 totals 13 residues. V lost 0 bases and J 6 bases, leaving 7 bases between the germline ends. Assay used: immunoSEQ multiplex PCR; TCRdb lists only in-frame clones, some missing. Altogether roughly 42,000 clones are present, roughly 89% being singletons, with the ten largest covering 0.58%. The sample in question was CD4+ T cells from peripheral blood mononuclear cells, obtained in the first trimester of pregnancy. This TCR derives from a female donor with multiple sclerosis, enrolled in a pregnancy study. The chain uses TRBV4-2 and TRBJ2-3; D ambiguous. This CDR3 reads CASSQDIRDTQYF. In DNA form, the CDR3 reads TGTGCCAGCAGCCAAGATATCAGGGATACGCAGTATTTT.